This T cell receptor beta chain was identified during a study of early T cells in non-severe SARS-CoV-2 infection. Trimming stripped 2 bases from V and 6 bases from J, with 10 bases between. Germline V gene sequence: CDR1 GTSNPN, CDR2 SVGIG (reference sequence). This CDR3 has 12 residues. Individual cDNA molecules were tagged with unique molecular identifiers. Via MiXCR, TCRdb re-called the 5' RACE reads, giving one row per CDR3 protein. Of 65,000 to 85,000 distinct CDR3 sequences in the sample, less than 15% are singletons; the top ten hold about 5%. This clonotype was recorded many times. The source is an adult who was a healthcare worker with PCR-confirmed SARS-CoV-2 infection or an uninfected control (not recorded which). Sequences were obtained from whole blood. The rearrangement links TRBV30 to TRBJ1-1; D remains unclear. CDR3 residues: CAWSPRISEAFF. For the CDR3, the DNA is TGTGCCTGGAGTCCCAGGATCTCTGAAGCTTTCTTT.